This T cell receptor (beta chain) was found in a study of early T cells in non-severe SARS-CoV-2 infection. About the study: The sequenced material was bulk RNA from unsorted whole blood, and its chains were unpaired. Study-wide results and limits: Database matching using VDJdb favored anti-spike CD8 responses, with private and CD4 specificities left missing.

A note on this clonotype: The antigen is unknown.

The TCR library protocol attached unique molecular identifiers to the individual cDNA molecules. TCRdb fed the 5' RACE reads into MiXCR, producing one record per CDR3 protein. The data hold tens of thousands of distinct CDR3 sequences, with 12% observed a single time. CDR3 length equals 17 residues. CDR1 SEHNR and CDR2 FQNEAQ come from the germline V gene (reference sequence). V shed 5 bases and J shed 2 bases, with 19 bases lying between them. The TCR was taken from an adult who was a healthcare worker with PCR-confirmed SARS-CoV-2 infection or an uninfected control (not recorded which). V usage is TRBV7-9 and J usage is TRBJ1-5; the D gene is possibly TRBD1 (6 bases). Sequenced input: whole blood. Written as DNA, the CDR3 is TGTGCCAGCAGCCGAACCGGGACACGGGGAGGCAATCAGCCCCAGCATTTT. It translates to CASSRTGTRGGNQPQHF.